Each of the 30 T cell receptor beta chains below was sequenced from the same sample in a study of cytomegalovirus exposure and HLA in healthy donors. PCR primers comprised 60 Vbeta and 13 Jbeta primers. Sequenced by immunoSEQ multiplex PCR; TCRdb stores in-frame clones only, minus some. The sample records tens of thousands of clones, 84% being singletons. Source material: PBMCs. These receptors all stem from a man between 65 and 85 years old in good health and CMV-seropositive.

The gene calls are TRBV5-1 and TRBJ1-1, with 7 bases matching TRBD1. This CDR3 has 16 residues. J lost 0 bases, V lost 0 bases, and 5 bases had no gene match. Germline CDR1 SGHRS, CDR2 YFSETQ. CDR3 region: CASSLGTGLMNTEAFF. The CDR3 nucleotides are TGCGCCAGCAGCTTGGGGACAGGACTCATGAACACTGAAGCTTTCTTT.

J is TRBJ2-1 and V is TRBV6-1; TRBD2 matches 8 bases. Looked up from germline, CDR1 is MNHNS and CDR2 is SASEGT. CDR3 length: 15 amino acids. Trimming at V came to 7 bases and at J to 9 bases, leaving 14 bases not matched to a gene. The CDR3 loop reads CASKAGREGQSEQFF. The CDR3 DNA is TGTGCCAGCAAGGCGGGTCGGGAGGGCCAGTCTGAGCAGTTCTTC.

This chain uses TRBV5-1 with TRBJ2-3; unclear D gene. CDR1 is SGHRS and CDR2 is YFSETQ in the germline V gene. CDR3 length: 15 amino acids. Trimming removed 0 bases at V and 0 bases at J, with 8 bases between. For the CDR3, the DNA is TGCGCCAGCAGCTTGGGGCAGACAAGCACAGATACGCAGTATTTT. As protein: CASSLGQTSTDTQYF.

V gene TRBV7-2 combines with J gene TRBJ2-5; TRBD2 agrees at 7 bases. TRBJ2-7 explains the end of the DNA better; the J call may be wrong. The CDR3 consists of 14 residues. Germline values: CDR1 SGHTA, CDR2 FQGNSA. The CDR3, as DNA: TGTGCCAGCAGCTTACGGCGGACTAGAAGCGAGCAGTACTTC. Protein: CASSLRRTRSEQYF.

The V call is TRBV19, the J call TRBJ2-3; TRBD2 might be the D (7 bases). The CDR3 is 16 residues long. V lost 7 bases and J 1 base, leaving 18 bases between the germline ends. The germline V gene encodes CDR1 LNHDA and CDR2 SQIVND (reference sequence). The CDR3 nucleotides read TGTGCCAGTAATACCCCCGGGGGGCTTGGCACAGATACGCAGTATTTT. Translated: CASNTPGGLGTDTQYF.

The chain has TRBV5-6 and TRBJ1-1; the match to TRBD1 covers 8 bases. The CDR3 length is 14 residues. CDR1 and CDR2 (germline): SGHDT, YYEEEE. Losses at the gene ends were 4 bases for V and 1 base for J; bases not matched to a gene: 3. CDR3 protein: CASSPDRANTEAFF. The CDR3 nucleotides are TGTGCCAGCAGCCCGGACAGGGCGAACACTGAAGCTTTCTTT.

J is TRBJ1-5 and V is TRBV21-1; the table gives TRBD1 as D, unverified against the DNA. TRBV21-1 is tagged as a pseudogene. The CDR3 runs 15 residues. This CDR3 reads CASSKGQGSNQPQHF. CDR3 nucleotides: TGTGCCAGCAGCAAAGGACAGGGGAGCAATCAGCCCCAGCATTTT.

The V gene is TRBV6-1, the J gene TRBJ2-7; 13 bases map to TRBD2. The CDR3 extends over 15 amino acids. Germline CDR1 and CDR2: MNHNS and SASEGT. V gave up 6 bases and J gave up 4 bases; unmatched junction bases: 6. The CDR3 nucleotides are TGTGCCAGCAGGGACGGGACTAGCGGGAAATACGAGCAGTACTTC. It yields the protein CASRDGTSGKYEQYF.

The V call is TRBV15, the J call TRBJ2-5; weak D call: TRBD1 (6 bases). V was cut by 3 bases and J by 5 bases, with 13 bases left in between. The V gene's germline CDR1 is LNHNV and CDR2 YYDKDF (reference sequence). CDR3 length: 14 amino acids. CDR3 amino acids: CATSRDRGKETQYF. The CDR3 DNA reads TGTGCCACCAGCAGGGACAGAGGGAAGGAGACCCAGTACTTC.

V usage is TRBV4-1 and J usage is TRBJ2-7; TRBD1 aligns across 7 bases. Germline V gene sequence: CDR1 MGHRA, CDR2 YSYEKL. CDR3 size: 15 residues. J gave up 0 bases and V 3 bases, and 5 bases lay outside the gene matches. CDR3 DNA: TGCGCCAGCAGCCAGCCGGACAGGCCCTCCTACGAGCAGTACTTC. Residues: CASSQPDRPSYEQYF.

The chain couples TRBV19 to TRBJ2-1; 11 nucleotides align to TRBD1. The CDR3 totals 11 residues. The germline CDR1 and CDR2 sequences are LNHDA and SQIVND (reference sequence). V lost 5 bases to trimming and J lost 15 bases; unmatched junction nucleotides: 3. The CDR3 coding sequence is TGTGCCAGTAGTGGGACAGGGGGTCTGTTCTTC. Protein sequence: CASSGTGGLFF. Variable domain in full (rest from reference TRBV19 and TRBJ2-1): DGGITQSPKYLFRKEGQNVTLSCEQNLNHDAMYWYRQDPGQGLRLIYYSQIVNDFQKGDIAEGYSVSREKKESFPLTVTSAQKNPTAFYLCASSGTGGLFFGPGTRLTVL.

J is TRBJ2-1 and V is TRBV5-1; the match to TRBD2 covers 8 bases. CDR3 length equals 15 residues. Germline assignment: CDR1 SGHRS and CDR2 YFSETQ. V lost 0 bases to trimming and J lost 3 bases; unmatched junction nucleotides: 2. The CDR3 loop reads CASSLDGTSYNEQFF. In nucleotides, the CDR3 is TGCGCCAGCAGCTTGGATGGGACTAGCTACAATGAGCAGTTCTTC.

The chain employs TRBV7-8 and TRBJ2-3; 7 bases agree with TRBD1. V lost 5 bases and J lost 7; bases outside the gene matches: 12. Germline assignment: CDR1 SGHVS and CDR2 FQNEAQ. The CDR3 runs 15 residues. CDR3 sequence reads: CASSLQDPGGNTQYF. CDR3 DNA sequence: TGTGCCAGCAGCCTCCAGGACCCAGGGGGAAATACGCAGTATTTT.

The J gene is TRBJ2-1, the V gene TRBV9; D is undetermined. V lost 2 bases and J lost 1, with 4 bases in between. Germline V CDR1 and CDR2: SGDLS, YYNGEE. The CDR3 length is 13 residues. This CDR3 is CASSVQSYNEQFF. Written as DNA, the CDR3 is TGTGCCAGCAGCGTTCAGTCCTACAATGAGCAGTTCTTC.

This clone was detected once. This chain joins TRBV5-4 and TRBJ2-3, with 14 bases fitting TRBD2. Germline V gene data show CDR1 as SGHNT and CDR2 as YYREEE (reference sequence). V dropped 0 bases and J dropped 3; count of bases not matched to a gene: 6. The CDR3 is 18 residues long. CDR3 protein: CASSLGTSGGSETDTQYF. The CDR3 DNA reads TGTGCCAGCAGCTTGGGGACTAGCGGGGGGTCGGAGACAGATACGCAGTATTTT.

This clone was seen just once. The V call is TRBV11-2, the J call TRBJ2-3; D ambiguous. The V gene's germline CDR1 is SGHAT and CDR2 FQNNGV. The CDR3 totals 15 residues. V shed 0 bases and J shed 4 bases, with 11 bases lying between them. CDR3 residues: CASSLDLASSDTQYF. CDR3 in DNA: TGTGCCAGCAGCTTAGATTTAGCTAGTTCAGATACGCAGTATTTT. Full variable domain (outside the CDR3, taken from reference TRBV11-2 and TRBJ2-3): EAGVAQSPRYKIIEKRQSVAFWCNPISGHATLYWYQQILGQGPKLLIQFQNNGVVDDSQLPKDRFSAERLKGVDSTLKIQPAKLEDSAVYLCASSLDLASSDTQYFGPGTRLTVL.

The rearrangement joins TRBV29-1 to TRBJ1-4, with TRBD1 identical over 9 bases. This CDR3 is built from 13 residues. With 6 bases clipped from V and 5 bases from J, the junction kept 4 bases outside the gene matches. Germline-derived CDR1 and CDR2 are SQVTM and ANQGSEA. CDR3 loop: CSVPGTGNEKLFF. The DNA of the CDR3 is TGCAGCGTCCCCGGGACAGGGAATGAAAAACTGTTTTTT.

J is TRBJ2-5 and V is TRBV28; the match to TRBD2 covers 11 bases. The end of the DNA is better explained by TRBJ2-7, so the J call may be wrong. The CDR3 length is 17 residues. Germline CDR1 and CDR2: MDHEN and SYDVKM. As DNA, the CDR3 is TGTGCCAGCAGTCAGATATCCGGGACTAGCGGCTCCTACGAGCAGTACTTC. Its protein product is CASSQISGTSGSYEQYF.

V usage is TRBV4-2 and J usage is TRBJ2-2; tentatively, D is TRBD1 (5 bases). The CDR3 covers 16 residues. The V end lost 4 bases, the J end lost 6 bases, and 18 bases lay between the germline ends. CDR1 is LGHNA and CDR2 is YNFKEQ in the germline V gene. This chain's CDR3 is CASSPTGDRSPGELFF. The CDR3 bases are TGTGCCAGCAGCCCAACAGGAGACCGTTCGCCCGGGGAGCTGTTTTTT.

This clone was seen a single time. V is TRBV7-2 and J is TRBJ2-7; D may be TRBD1 (6 bases). Germline values: CDR1 SGHTA, CDR2 FQGNSA. The CDR3 consists of 14 residues. Deletions cut 5 bases from V and 6 bases from J, with 17 bases between. The CDR3 sequence is CASSQVQGQGEQYF. The CDR3 DNA reads TGTGCCAGCAGCCAGGTTCAGGGGCAGGGCGAGCAGTACTTC.

The chain has TRBV9 and TRBJ2-1, with D possibly TRBD2 on 5 matching bases. The CDR3 extends over 16 amino acids. Germline-derived CDR1 and CDR2 are SGDLS and YYNGEE. The germline V and J ends were trimmed by 1 base and 4 bases, with 15 bases remaining between them. In DNA form, the CDR3 reads TGTGCCAGCAGCGTATCGGGAAACCTCGAATACAATGAGCAGTTCTTC. Its protein is CASSVSGNLEYNEQFF.

The chain carries TRBV14 and TRBJ1-4, with D tentatively TRBD1 (5 bases). V was clipped by 1 base and J by 8 bases, with 11 bases between them. Germline V lookup: CDR1 SGHDN, CDR2 FVKESK. This CDR3 has 14 amino acids. The CDR3 nucleotides read TGTGCCAGCAGCCAAGTACTTGACAGCGAAAAACTGTTTTTT. Its translation: CASSQVLDSEKLFF. The full variable domain, completed using reference TRBV14 and TRBJ1-4, is EAGVTQFPSHSVIEKGQTVTLRCDPISGHDNLYWYRRVMGKEIKFLLHFVKESKQDESGMPNNRFLAERTGGTYSTLKVQPAELEDSGVYFCASSQVLDSEKLFFGSGTQLSVL.

The rearrangement joins TRBV6-6 to TRBJ2-1; D may be TRBD2 (6 bases). Germline CDR1 reads MNHNY; CDR2 reads SVGAGI (reference sequence). This CDR3 contains 13 residues. V was pared by 7 bases and J by 2 bases, with 9 bases between. CDR3 residues: CASTEGPYNEQFF. In DNA form, the CDR3 reads TGTGCCAGCACGGAGGGGCCCTACAATGAGCAGTTCTTC.

This chain joins TRBV4-1 and TRBJ1-2; no firm D call. V was trimmed by 1 base and J by 4 bases, leaving 7 bases between them. Germline V CDR1 and CDR2: MGHRA, YSYEKL. This CDR3 comprises 13 residues. CDR3 DNA: TGCGCCAGCAGCCAAGTCGGGAGCTATGGCTACACCTTC. It encodes CASSQVGSYGYTF.

The rearrangement links TRBV15 to TRBJ2-7; weak D call: TRBD1 (6 bases). This CDR3 is 13 amino acids long. Trimming took 1 base from V and 4 from J, leaving 8 bases between them. Germline CDR1 is LNHNV and CDR2 is YYDKDF (reference sequence). The CDR3 loop is CATSRAGVYEQYF. DNA of the CDR3: TGTGCCACCAGCAGAGCAGGGGTATACGAGCAGTACTTC.

The table lists this clone with a few counts. The CDR3 nucleotides are TGTGCCAGCAGGGACGTAGCGGGGGGTATCGATGAGCAGTTCTTC. This encodes CASRDVAGGIDEQFF. V usage is TRBV6-4 and J usage is TRBJ2-1; 10 bases fit TRBD2. The V gene's germline CDR1 is MRHNA and CDR2 SNTAGT. After removal of 6 bases from V and 8 bases from J, the junction contained 10 bases not matched to a gene. The CDR3 sequence is 15 residues long.

This clone has a single count. The chain joins TRBV28 to TRBJ2-4; possibly TRBD2 for D (5 bases). Germline V gives CDR1 MDHEN, CDR2 SYDVKM. Between the trimmed V and J ends, which lost 8 bases and 1 base, there was a span of 9 bases. The CDR3 spans 13 residues. DNA of the CDR3: TGTGCCAGCCAAACGGGGGCCAAAAACATTCAGTACTTC. Protein product: CASQTGAKNIQYF.

The chain employs TRBV30 and TRBJ2-1; the D gene is possibly TRBD2 (5 bases). Germline CDR1 is GTSNPN and CDR2 is SVGIG (reference sequence). This CDR3 contains 12 residues. V was pared by 4 bases and J by 8 bases, with 12 bases between. CDR3 sequence: CAWKVKRYEQFF. In nucleotides, the CDR3 is TGTGCCTGGAAGGTCAAGCGGTATGAGCAGTTCTTC.

This clone was counted only a few times. The V and J genes are TRBV27 and TRBJ2-2; 10 bases line up with TRBD2. V shed 6 bases and J 6 bases; nucleotides not matched to a gene: 1. The germline gives CDR1 MNHEY, CDR2 SMNVEV (reference sequence). This CDR3 region has 13 residues. The CDR3 region is CASRLAGSGELFF. The CDR3 DNA sequence: TGTGCCAGCAGACTAGCGGGATCCGGGGAGCTGTTTTTT.

The rearrangement uses TRBV2 and TRBJ2-7; 7 nucleotides align to TRBD2. Per the germline V gene, CDR1 is SNHLY and CDR2 is FYNNEI. CDR3 length: 18 residues. Trimming took 2 bases from V and 1 from J; bases not matched to a gene: 14. CDR3 protein: CASSESSDGGRISYEQYF. The CDR3, as DNA: TGTGCCAGCAGTGAATCTTCAGACGGGGGGAGAATTTCCTACGAGCAGTACTTC.